This T cell receptor beta chain is from a study of regulatory T cells in long-lasting Graves disease (dated by TCRdb to the early 2020s). General notes on the study: In the newly diagnosed Graves' disease group, patients had been taking antithyroid drugs for less than 3 months. Persistent Graves' disease patients were compared with newly diagnosed Graves' disease patients by peripheral blood TCR sequencing and RNA sequencing. The study was conducted in China and was registered as a clinical trial. TCR sequencing covered around 13 persistent and approximately 20 newly diagnosed Graves' disease patients, some 33 samples in total. General study outcomes and caveats: Preferential use of TRBV28, TRBJ1-2 and TRBJ2-5 was observed in persistent disease, whereas TRBV20-1 and TRBJ2-1 were favored in newly diagnosed disease. A larger number of public clonotypes was shared among persistent patients (approximately 3,000) than among newly diagnosed patients (approximately 1,000). Compared with newly diagnosed patients, persistent Graves' disease patients had lower TCR Shannon entropy and fewer highly expanded clones, which suggests clonal expansion. The authors noted that the small sample size was a limitation that may lower accuracy. Sequencing and analysis were limited to the TCR beta chain. The study examined only peripheral blood because the primary lesion, thyroid tissue, could not be accessed.

The table lists this clonotype with many counts. Its antigen is still unknown. Base qualities are not provided; no much larger clone lies one nucleotide away. Spanning cysteine to phenylalanine, the CDR3 consists of 16 amino acids. Just the 48-base CDR3 DNA is kept, in frame starting at base 1. Germline trimming: 0 bases from V, 9 bases from J; junction bases outside gene matches: 11. Reading the germline V gene (reference sequence) gives CDR1 DFQATT and CDR2 SNEGSKA. Reading the label with the study, this specimen's time point is: newly diagnosed GD, antithyroid drugs for less than 3 months. For both TCR sequencing and RNA sequencing, RNA was extracted from PBMCs in TRIzol. The diagnosis of Graves' disease followed American Thyroid Association guidelines. Patients were recruited from an endocrinology department in Xi'an, China. From each patient, approximately 9 milliliters of peripheral blood was collected into an EDTA anticoagulant tube. Ficoll Paque Plus density gradient separation was used to isolate PBMCs, and no further T cell sorting was done. RNA quality was checked with an Agilent 2100 Bioanalyzer and agarose gel, and concentration with a NanoDrop 2000.

To prepare the library, multiplex PCR was applied. The sample was run on an Illumina HiSeq 4000. TCR beta libraries were built with iRepertoire HTBI primers and Arm-PCR amplification of CDR3 regions. Before sequencing, the PCR products went through gel purification. As for the authors' bioinformatics: A total of fewer than 65 TRBV and 14 TRBJ segments were identified across samples and were used for gene usage analysis of CDR3 amino acid clonotypes. COPE and FqMerger were used to merge the filtered high-quality paired reads into contigs. BLAST was used to align contigs to IMGT TRBV, TRBD and TRBJ reference genes, and CDR3 was defined according to IMGT. Clonotypes above 0.1% frequency were classified as highly expanded clones. Shannon entropy was used to measure repertoire diversity, and the Gini coefficient was used to measure V-J evenness. A clonotype found in more than one individual was treated as public. The public reads were run again by TCRdb, first through fastp at Q25 and then through MiXCR, and only productive beta chains were kept. Entries that share a CDR3 protein sequence are merged under the most common genes and DNA. These V and J calls derive from TCRdb rather than the authors' analysis. This sample gives approximately 230,000 distinct CDR3 sequences in total; about 16% of them show up just once. The ten largest make up approximately 20% of the sample.

Sequencing was performed on peripheral blood mononuclear cells (PBMCs), taken at new diagnosis, from a patient treated with antithyroid drugs. The clonotype was recovered from a female donor with Graves disease. Here the chain combines TRBV20-1 and TRBJ2-1, and 10 junction bases match TRBD2. The base sequence is TGCAGTGCTAGAGATTTAGCGGGAGGTGACAAGGGTGAGCAGTTCTTC. The resulting protein is CSARDLAGGDKGEQFF.